This T cell receptor beta chain appears in the sequencing data of a study of blood T cell repertoires in COVID-19. Overall study context: Sources were T cells, B-cell-depleted T cells, or PBMCs; the material itself was cDNA or gDNA.

J gave up 5 bases and V 5 bases, and 8 bases lay outside the gene matches. The CDR3 is made up of 16 amino acids. CDR1 and CDR2 from the germline V gene are LNHDA and SQIVND (reference sequence). TCRdb's copy holds only in-frame clones and misses some; the assay was immunoSEQ multiplex PCR. The table has fewer than 250,000 clones, 92% seen once. J is TRBJ2-5 and V is TRBV19; TRBD2 matches 13 bases. The material sequenced was peripheral blood. The receptor's source is a man aged 25-45 years with acute or convalescent COVID-19. The CDR3 loop reads CASSPSTSGGRETQYF. The CDR3 bases are TGTGCCAGTAGTCCCTCGACTAGCGGGGGGAGGGAGACCCAGTACTTC.